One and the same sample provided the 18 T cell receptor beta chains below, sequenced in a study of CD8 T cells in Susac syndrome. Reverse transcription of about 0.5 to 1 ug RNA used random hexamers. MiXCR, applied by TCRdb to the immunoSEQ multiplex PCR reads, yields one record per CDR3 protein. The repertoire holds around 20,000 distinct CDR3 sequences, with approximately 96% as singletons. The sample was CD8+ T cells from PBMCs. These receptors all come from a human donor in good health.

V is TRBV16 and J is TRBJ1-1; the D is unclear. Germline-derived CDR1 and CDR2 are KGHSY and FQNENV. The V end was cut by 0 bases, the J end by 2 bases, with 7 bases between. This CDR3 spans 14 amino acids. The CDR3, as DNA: TGTGCCAGCAGCCAATCTTTTAAAAACACTGAAGCTTTCTTT. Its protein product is CASSQSFKNTEAFF.

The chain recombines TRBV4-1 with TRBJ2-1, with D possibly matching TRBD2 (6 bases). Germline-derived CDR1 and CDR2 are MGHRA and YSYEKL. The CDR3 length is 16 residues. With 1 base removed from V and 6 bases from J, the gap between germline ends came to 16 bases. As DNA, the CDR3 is TGCGCCAGCAGCCAAGCAGAAGCGGGTTCCACCAATGAGCAGTTCTTC. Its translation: CASSQAEAGSTNEQFF.

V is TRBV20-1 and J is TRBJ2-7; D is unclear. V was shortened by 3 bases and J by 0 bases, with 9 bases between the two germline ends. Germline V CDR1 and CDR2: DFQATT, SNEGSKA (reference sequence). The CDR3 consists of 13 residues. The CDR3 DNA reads TGCAGTGCTAGTGGGCTCAGCTCCTACGAGCAGTACTTC. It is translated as CSASGLSSYEQYF.

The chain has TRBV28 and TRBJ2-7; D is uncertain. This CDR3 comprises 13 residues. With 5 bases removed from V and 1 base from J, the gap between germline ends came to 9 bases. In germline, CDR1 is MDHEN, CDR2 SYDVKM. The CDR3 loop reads CASSVEKSYEQYV. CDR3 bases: TGTGCCAGCAGTGTTGAAAAATCCTACGAGCAGTACGTC.

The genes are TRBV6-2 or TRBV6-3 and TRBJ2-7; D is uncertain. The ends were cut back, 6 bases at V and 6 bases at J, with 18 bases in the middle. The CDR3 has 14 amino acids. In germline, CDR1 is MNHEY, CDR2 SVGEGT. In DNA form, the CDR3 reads TGTGCCAGCAGAACCCTGAACGAGATGGGCGAGCAGTACGTC. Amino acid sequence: CASRTLNEMGEQYV.

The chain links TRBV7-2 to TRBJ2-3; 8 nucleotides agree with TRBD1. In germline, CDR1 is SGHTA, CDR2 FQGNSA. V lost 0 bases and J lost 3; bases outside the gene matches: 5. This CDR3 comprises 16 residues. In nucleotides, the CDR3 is TGTGCCAGCAGCTTAGCCTCATGGACAGGGACAGATACGCAGTATTTT. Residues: CASSLASWTGTDTQYF.

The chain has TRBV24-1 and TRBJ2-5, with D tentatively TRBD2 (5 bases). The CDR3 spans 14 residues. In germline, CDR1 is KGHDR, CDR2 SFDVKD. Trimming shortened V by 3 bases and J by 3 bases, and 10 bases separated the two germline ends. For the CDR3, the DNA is TGTGCCACCAGTGATAGCGGTCTTGAAGAGACCCAGTACTTC. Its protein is CATSDSGLEETQYF.

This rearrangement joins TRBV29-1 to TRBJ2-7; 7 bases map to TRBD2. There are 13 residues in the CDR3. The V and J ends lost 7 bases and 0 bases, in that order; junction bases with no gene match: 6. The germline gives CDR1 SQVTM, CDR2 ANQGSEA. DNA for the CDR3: TGCAGCGCTCGACGGGACTACTCCTACGAGCAGTACTTC. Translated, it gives CSARRDYSYEQYF.

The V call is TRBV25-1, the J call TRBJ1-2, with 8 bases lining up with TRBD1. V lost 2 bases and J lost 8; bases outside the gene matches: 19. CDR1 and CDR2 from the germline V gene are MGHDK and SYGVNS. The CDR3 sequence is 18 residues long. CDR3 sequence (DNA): TGTGCCAGCAGTGAAATTGGGACAGGATGGGACCTCCCGCGGGGCTACACCTTC. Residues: CASSEIGTGWDLPRGYTF.

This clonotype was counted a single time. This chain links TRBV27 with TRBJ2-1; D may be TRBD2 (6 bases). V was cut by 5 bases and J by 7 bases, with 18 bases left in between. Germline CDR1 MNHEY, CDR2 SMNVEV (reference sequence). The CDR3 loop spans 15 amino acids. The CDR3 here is CASSPNLGLWNEQFF. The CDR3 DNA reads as TGTGCCAGCAGTCCAAACCTGGGACTGTGGAATGAGCAGTTCTTC.

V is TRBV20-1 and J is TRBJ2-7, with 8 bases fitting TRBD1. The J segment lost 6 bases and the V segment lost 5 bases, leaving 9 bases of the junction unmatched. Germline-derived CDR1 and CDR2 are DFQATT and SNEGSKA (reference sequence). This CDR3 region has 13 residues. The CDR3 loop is CSALDRGIREQYV. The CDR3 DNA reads TGCAGTGCTCTCGACAGGGGAATCCGCGAGCAGTACGTC.

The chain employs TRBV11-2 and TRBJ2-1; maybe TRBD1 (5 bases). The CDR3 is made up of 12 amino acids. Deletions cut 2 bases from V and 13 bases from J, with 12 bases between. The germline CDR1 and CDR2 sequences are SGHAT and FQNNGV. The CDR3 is CASSLSVTGQFF. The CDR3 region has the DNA TGTGCCAGCAGCTTATCGGTAACAGGTCAGTTCTTC.

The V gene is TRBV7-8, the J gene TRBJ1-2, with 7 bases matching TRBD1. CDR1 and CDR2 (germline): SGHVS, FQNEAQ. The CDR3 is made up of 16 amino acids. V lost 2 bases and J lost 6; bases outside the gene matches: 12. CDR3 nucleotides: TGTGCCAGCAGCTTATTGGGAGGACAGGCCAGGGATGGCTACACCTTC. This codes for CASSLLGGQARDGYTF.

CDR3 nucleotide sequence: TGTGCCAGCAGCTCTCTTCAGAGGGAGGGCCGGGATGAGCAGTTCTTC. It specifies CASSSLQREGRDEQFF. The chain carries TRBV11-2 and TRBJ2-1, with TRBD2 matching 7 bases. Germline V lookup: CDR1 SGHAT, CDR2 FQNNGV. This CDR3 comprises 16 residues. Germline trimming cut 4 bases from V and 8 bases from J; bases unmatched to any gene: 14.

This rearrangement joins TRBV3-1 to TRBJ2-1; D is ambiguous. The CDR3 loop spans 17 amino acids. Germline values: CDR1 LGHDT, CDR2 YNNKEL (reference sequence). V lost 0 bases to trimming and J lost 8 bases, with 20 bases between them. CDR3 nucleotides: TGTGCCAGCAGCCAAGAATATTTAGGTAATTGGGGTGATGAGCAGTTCTTC. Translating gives CASSQEYLGNWGDEQFF.

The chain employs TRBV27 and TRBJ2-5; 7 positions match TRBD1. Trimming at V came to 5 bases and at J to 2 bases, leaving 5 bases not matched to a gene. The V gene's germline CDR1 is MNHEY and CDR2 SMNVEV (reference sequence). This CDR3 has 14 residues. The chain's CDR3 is CASSPWDSQETQYF. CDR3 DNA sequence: TGTGCCAGCAGTCCATGGGACAGTCAAGAGACCCAGTACTTC.

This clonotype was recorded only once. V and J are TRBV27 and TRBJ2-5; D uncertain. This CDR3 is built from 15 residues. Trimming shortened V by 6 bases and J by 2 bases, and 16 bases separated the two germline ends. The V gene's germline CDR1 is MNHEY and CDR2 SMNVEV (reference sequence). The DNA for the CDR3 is TGTGCCAGCAGGGGGTCATGGGCCCCTCAAGAGACCCAGTACTTC. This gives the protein CASRGSWAPQETQYF.

The CDR3 sequence: CSAPLSSYNEQFF. CDR3 bases: TGCAGCGCCCCATTGAGCTCCTACAATGAGCAGTTCTTC. This chain connects TRBV29-1 to TRBJ2-1; D is ambiguous. This CDR3 comprises 13 residues. V lost 7 bases to trimming and J lost 0 bases, with 10 bases between them. Germline-derived CDR1 and CDR2 are SQVTM and ANQGSEA.